This T cell receptor (beta chain) was found in a study of CD8+CD57+ T cells in acquired aplastic anemia. Study context: Isolated CD4+ and CD8+ cells, once sorted, yielded DNA averaging about 3.4 ug. Roughly 10.8 million reads were obtained on average for healthy donor CD4+ cells.

Study outcomes and limitations: Significant differences in CD8+ Simpson's diversity were not observed between patients and controls. Comparison of patients with controls identified almost 30 shared CD8+ CDR3 sequences.

With regard to this clonotype: Its specificity is not known.

Profiling of TCR beta VDJ combinations and CDR3 sequences used genomic DNA as template. TCRdb ran MiXCR on the reads and lists one entry per CDR3 protein. The sample carries 190,000 or so distinct CDR3 sequences, around 60% recorded once. The source material was sorted CD4+, CD8+, or CD8+CD57+ T cells (not recorded which) from PBMCs. The receptor was derived from a human donor in good health.

For the CDR3, the DNA is TGTGCCAGCAGCTTAGGTTCTCTAGCGGGAGTATCAGAGACCCAGTACTTC. This codes for CASSLGSLAGVSETQYF. This chain links TRBV11-2 with TRBJ2-5; 10 nucleotides align to TRBD2. CDR1 is SGHAT, CDR2 FQNNGV, per germline. Losses at the gene ends were 1 base for V and 4 bases for J; bases not matched to a gene: 9. The CDR3 extends over 17 amino acids.